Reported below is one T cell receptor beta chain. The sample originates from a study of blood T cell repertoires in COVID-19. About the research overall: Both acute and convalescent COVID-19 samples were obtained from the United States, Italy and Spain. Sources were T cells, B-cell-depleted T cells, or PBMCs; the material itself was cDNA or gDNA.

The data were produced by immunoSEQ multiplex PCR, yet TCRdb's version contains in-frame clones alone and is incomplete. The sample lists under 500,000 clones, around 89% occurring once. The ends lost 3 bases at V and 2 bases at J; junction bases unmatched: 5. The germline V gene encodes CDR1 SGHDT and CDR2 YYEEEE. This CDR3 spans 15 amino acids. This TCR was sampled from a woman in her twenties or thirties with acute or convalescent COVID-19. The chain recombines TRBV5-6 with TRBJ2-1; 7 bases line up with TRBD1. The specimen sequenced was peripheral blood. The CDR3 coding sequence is TGTGCCAGCAGCTACACAGGGGACCCCTACAATGAGCAGTTCTTC. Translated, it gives CASSYTGDPYNEQFF.